This T cell receptor beta chain was observed in a study of control samples from healthy donors and cancer patients. Germline lookup yields CDR1 LNHDA and CDR2 SQIVND (reference sequence). This CDR3 region has 12 residues. The V and J ends lost 3 bases and 5 bases respectively, with 7 bases between them. Sequenced by immunoSEQ multiplex PCR; TCRdb stores in-frame clones only, minus some. The table lists around 130,000 clones, roughly nine tenths of them singletons. This receptor was obtained from a middle-aged man with head and neck cancer. Sequencing input: PBMCs. The chain carries TRBV19 and TRBJ2-5, with D perhaps TRBD2 (6 bases). The CDR3 here is CASSIGGETQYF. The CDR3 nucleotides read TGTGCCAGTAGTATTGGGGGGGAGACCCAGTACTTC.